This TCR beta chain was sequenced in a study of ipilimumab plus nivolumab after autologous stem cell transplantation (dated by TCRdb to the early 2020s). In the study overall: The median number of doses received by trial patients was about 5 for ipilimumab and about eight for nivolumab. Primary refractory and relapsed disease were included in the DLBCL cohort, with 18-month progression-free survival of roughly 89% and 26%, respectively. Patients in the trial were undergoing autologous transplant and had high-risk diffuse large B cell lymphoma, mature T cell lymphoma, or multiple myeloma. The intent-to-treat population of the trial consisted of under 45 patients.

Starting 14 to 28 days after the autologous transplant, patients began checkpoint therapy, which included ipilimumab at 1 mg/kg intravenously on day 1 of selected weeks. Nivolumab was administered at 3 mg/kg intravenously on day 1 of weeks 1, 4, 7, 10, and every two weeks through week 26. The study was a Phase Ib clinical trial testing combined checkpoint inhibition with ipilimumab and nivolumab as consolidation after autologous stem cell transplantation. The library relied on the immunoSEQ multiplex PCR assay. TCRdb mirrors the immuneACCESS table, restricted to in-frame sequences. Some clones are absent from its copies; in checked studies, under half trace to an unresolved V gene, and the reason for the others is unknown. The table for this sample lists 20,000 to 30,000 clones; approximately 86% of them were counted only once. The top ten constitute 5.2% of the sample. Note on this clone: No cognate antigen has been identified for it. No base quality values were provided; no much bigger clone lies one nucleotide off.

Beyond this particular receptor, the publication reports: The authors stated that profiles of the T cell receptor repertoire, regulatory T cell phenotype and gut microbiota provided a biologic rationale for studying this approach further. The authors concluded that combined checkpoint inhibition appeared tolerable when used as consolidation after transplant.

V is clipped by 2 bases and J by 9 bases, and the sequence between their germline boundaries is 17 bases long. CDR1 and CDR2 (SGHDT, YYEEEE) derive from the germline V gene. The CDR3 numbers 14 residues from cysteine through phenylalanine. The kept DNA is CDR3 alone, 42 bases in frame from the first base. Sample: PBMCs, taken in a trial of ipilimumab plus nivolumab as post-transplant consolidation. The receptor comes from a male donor with diffuse large B-cell lymphoma. The V and J genes are TRBV5-6 and TRBJ1-1, and perhaps TRBD1 as D gene, on 6 matching bases. The CDR3 reads as follows: CASSFLDVGGQAFF. The base sequence is TGTGCCAGCAGCTTCTTAGATGTCGGGGGGCAAGCTTTCTTT.